The 9 T cell receptor beta chains in this list originate from one sample, sequenced in a study of Ad26.COV2.S vaccination and SARS-CoV-2 variants. The assay was immunoSEQ multiplex PCR, and TCRdb's table has in-frame clones only and misses some. Of 350,000 to 450,000 clones detected, around four fifths appear once; the ten largest clones hold about 7.4%. As to treatment: over 15 received Ad26.COV2.S at low or high dose, single or two shots; 5 received placebo; per-sample allocation not given. It was on day 63 after the first vaccine or placebo injection that samples were taken. This material consisted of peripheral blood, taken in a trial of Ad26.COV2.S vaccine versus placebo. These receptors were obtained from a person aged 18-65 years who received the Ad26.COV2.S COVID-19 vaccine or a placebo.

V is TRBV5-1 and J is TRBJ2-5, with D tentatively TRBD1 (6 bases). CDR1 and CDR2 from the germline V gene are SGHRS and YFSETQ. Trimming stripped 2 bases from V and 1 base from J, with 12 bases between. The CDR3 loop spans 15 amino acids. This CDR3 is CASSFLGQPQETQYF. For the CDR3, the DNA is TGCGCCAGCAGCTTTTTAGGACAGCCCCAAGAGACCCAGTACTTC.

The chain combines TRBV5-1 with TRBJ1-6; 11 nucleotides line up with TRBD1. The germline CDR1 and CDR2 sequences are SGHRS and YFSETQ. V shed 4 bases, J shed 9 bases, and the junction held 3 bases outside the gene matches. The CDR3 extends over 14 amino acids. In DNA form, the CDR3 reads TGCGCCAGCAGCCCGGACAGGGGGCCTTCACCCCTCCACTTT. This sequence encodes CASSPDRGPSPLHF.

The chain uses TRBV6-1 and TRBJ1-5; D gene ambiguous. Germline V CDR1 and CDR2: MNHNS, SASEGT. This CDR3 spans 13 amino acids. V lost 2 bases, J lost 8 bases, and 10 bases lay in between. Written as DNA, the CDR3 is TGTGCCAGCAGTGAAAACAACCTGAAGCCCCAGCATTTT. Amino acid sequence: CASSENNLKPQHF.

The rearrangement uses TRBV3-1 (or the pseudogene TRBV3-2) and TRBJ2-1, with TRBD1 matching over 9 bases. Germline CDR1 is LGHDT and CDR2 is YNNKEL (reference sequence). The J segment lost 4 bases and the V segment lost 0 bases, leaving 4 bases of the junction unmatched. This CDR3 comprises 16 residues. This chain's CDR3 is CASSQEGTGLYNEQFF. The DNA for the CDR3 is TGTGCCAGCAGCCAAGAGGGGACAGGGCTATACAATGAGCAGTTCTTC.

Points on this clone: The DNA is left out, because the CDR3 cannot be placed on it with certainty; the CDR3 is given as TCRdb lists it. The chain joins TRBV21-1 to TRBJ2-7; the table's TRBD2 call for D was not verified on the DNA. TRBV21-1 is a pseudogene locus. The CDR3 sequence runs 17 residues, both termini included. CDR3 loop: CAGPGLAFFGGSYEQYF.

The chain carries TRBV19 and TRBJ2-7; the D gene is possibly TRBD1 (6 bases). This CDR3 contains 13 residues. Germline V gene sequence: CDR1 LNHDA, CDR2 SQIVND (reference sequence). Deletions cut 6 bases from V and 4 bases from J, with 13 bases between. CDR3 region: CASSRGGRYEQYF. DNA of the CDR3: TGTGCCAGTAGCAGGGGCGGGCGGTACGAGCAGTACTTC.

The chain carries TRBV19 and TRBJ2-4; D possibly corresponds to TRBD2 (5 bases). The V gene lost 5 bases and the J gene lost 0 bases, with 14 bases spanning the gap. Germline V lookup: CDR1 LNHDA, CDR2 SQIVND (reference sequence). CDR3 length: 16 amino acids. CDR3 coding DNA: TGTGCCAGTAGTCTCCGACGGACTGTAGCCAAAAACATTCAGTACTTC. This gives the protein CASSLRRTVAKNIQYF.

The rearrangement links TRBV19 to TRBJ1-1, with D possibly matching TRBD1 (5 bases). V was clipped by 3 bases and J by 3 bases, with 14 bases between them. The CDR3 is 15 residues long. CDR1 and CDR2 (germline): LNHDA, SQIVND (reference sequence). The CDR3 coding sequence is TGTGCCAGTAGTATTAGTTGGAAAGGGGACACTGAAGCTTTCTTT. Translation gives CASSISWKGDTEAFF.

The DNA for the CDR3 is TGTGCCAGCAGCTTGGGCGTTGAGAACACCGGGGAGCTGTTTTTT. This encodes CASSLGVENTGELFF. The chain has TRBV5-4 and TRBJ2-2; D is unclear. V gave up 0 bases and J gave up 1 base, with 7 bases separating them. Germline V gene sequence: CDR1 SGHNT, CDR2 YYREEE (reference sequence). CDR3 length equals 15 residues.